This T cell receptor (beta chain) was sequenced for a study of STAT3 mutations in large granular lymphocyte leukemia. General observations from the study: Clonal expansion was inferred from samples taken at other timepoints. In T-cell large granular lymphocyte leukemia, about half of patients showed multiple immunodominant subclonotypes. TCR clonotype switching after therapy occurred in about 30% of the 18 patients.

Germline V gives CDR1 SEHNR, CDR2 FQNEAQ (reference sequence). The length of the CDR3 is 15 residues. Trimming at V came to 3 bases and at J to 0 bases, leaving 1 base not matched to a gene. This clone has just a few counts. The antigen is unknown. Profiling relied on immunoSEQ multiplex PCR, and the TCRdb table lists in-frame clones only, not all of them. This repertoire shows 1,400 or so clones, around 59% found once; its top ten account for 39%. The sequenced material came from peripheral blood mononuclear cells. This sequence joins TRBV7-9 and TRBJ1-5; 8 positions agree with TRBD1. The origin of this receptor is a man aged 60-69 years with T-cell large granular lymphocyte leukemia. Some clones in this sample may be carry-over from other donors' samples. This CDR3 reads CASSFGQGSNQPQHF. For the CDR3, the DNA is TGTGCCAGCAGCTTTGGACAGGGTAGCAATCAGCCCCAGCATTTT.